This T cell receptor beta chain was recorded in a study of T cell changes during pregnancy in multiple sclerosis. This clone was found once. Method: immunoSEQ multiplex PCR; TCRdb's copy keeps in-frame clones and lacks some. The data show some 50,000 clones, 85% to 95% seen once. The CDR3 loop spans 15 amino acids. Germline CDR1 is SGHRS and CDR2 is YFSETQ. V was shortened by 4 bases and J by 4 bases, with 14 bases between the two germline ends. This TCR derives from a female donor with multiple sclerosis, enrolled in a pregnancy study. The specimen comprised CD8+ T cells from peripheral blood mononuclear cells, sampled in the second trimester of pregnancy. V and J are TRBV5-1 and TRBJ1-4; D gene unclear. The CDR3 sequence is CASSRLLGLNEKLFF. The CDR3, as DNA: TGCGCCAGCAGCCGCCTCTTGGGCCTTAATGAAAAACTGTTTTTT.